This T cell receptor (beta chain) was observed in a study of blood T cell repertoires in COVID-19. Libraries were prepared by immunoSEQ multiplex PCR; TCRdb keeps only in-frame clonotypes and omits some of them. The table has about 250,000 clones, approximately 86% seen once. The CDR3 totals 15 residues. Per the germline V gene, CDR1 is LGHDT and CDR2 is YNNKEL (reference sequence). Trimming cost V 5 bases and J 11 bases; bases outside gene matches: 12. The chain carries TRBV3-1 (or the pseudogene TRBV3-2) and TRBJ1-6; 7 nucleotides match TRBD1. Sequencing input: peripheral blood. The TCR originated in an elderly man with acute or convalescent COVID-19. The CDR3 DNA reads TGTGCCAGCAGCAGCCGTTGGACAGGCAGCCCACCCCTCCACTTT. This gives the protein CASSSRWTGSPPLHF.